Presented here are 21 T cell receptor beta chains from one specimen sequenced in a study of identical twins. MiXCR, applied by TCRdb to the 5' RACE reads, yields one record per CDR3 protein. The sample holds roughly 1.6 million distinct CDR3 sequences, about 32% seen once. The sample comprised cord blood. These receptor sequences come from a newborn girl in good health.

This chain joins TRBV12-3 or TRBV12-4 and TRBJ2-1; 10 nucleotides match TRBD2. The CDR3 runs to 16 residues. With 5 bases clipped from V and 5 bases from J, the junction kept 9 bases outside the gene matches. In DNA form, the CDR3 reads TGTGCCAGCAGTGCACCGGGACTAGCGACTCACAATGAGCAGTTCTTC. Translated, it gives CASSAPGLATHNEQFF.

The chain links TRBV5-1 to TRBJ2-5, with 10 bases that match TRBD2. The junction had 9 bases not matched to a gene; V was cut back by 3 bases and J by 1 base. This CDR3 is 17 amino acids long. Germline CDR1 SGHRS, CDR2 YFSETQ. The CDR3 spells CASSSAPGTSVQETQYF. CDR3 coding DNA: TGCGCCAGCAGCTCGGCCCCAGGGACTAGCGTCCAAGAGACCCAGTACTTC.

The genes are TRBV2 and TRBJ2-7; 11 nucleotides line up with TRBD2. The last part of the DNA fits TRBJ2-5 better; the J call may be wrong. The CDR3 runs 15 residues. The V gene's germline CDR1 is SNHLY and CDR2 FYNNEI. The CDR3 loop is CASNAIAGGSETQYF. The CDR3 DNA is TGTGCCAGCAATGCCATAGCGGGAGGGTCAGAGACCCAGTACTTC.

This clonotype was seen a few times. The rearrangement joins TRBV20-1 to TRBJ2-7; 7 bases match TRBD1. Per the germline V gene, CDR1 is DFQATT and CDR2 is SNEGSKA (reference sequence). The CDR3 is 14 amino acids. Trimming removed 4 bases from V and 6 bases from J; junction bases left unmatched: 12. The DNA of the CDR3 is TGCAGTGCTATAGACAGGGACCCCTTGGGCGAGCAGTACTTC. This translates into CSAIDRDPLGEQYF.

This clonotype was seen only a few times. V and J are TRBV18 and TRBJ2-7, with TRBD2 matching 13 bases. The CDR3 runs 18 residues. The V gene end was trimmed by 3 bases and the J gene end by 0 bases; junction bases not matched to a gene: 8. Germline lookup yields CDR1 KGHSH and CDR2 LQKENI. The CDR3 sequence is CASSPTGGLAGNSYEQYF. In DNA, the CDR3 is TGTGCCAGCTCACCGACAGGGGGACTAGCGGGGAACTCCTACGAGCAGTACTTC.

Only a few counts were recorded for this clonotype. The chain uses TRBV7-2 and TRBJ2-3; D uncertain. The germline V gene encodes CDR1 SGHTA and CDR2 FQGNSA. V lost 4 bases and J 2 bases, leaving 10 bases between the germline ends. This CDR3 contains 14 residues. The CDR3 loop is CASSYGRTTDTQYF. As DNA, the CDR3 is TGTGCCAGCAGCTACGGACGCACCACAGATACGCAGTATTTT.

This clonotype was seen a few times. The chain uses TRBV7-9 and TRBJ2-4; perhaps TRBD2 as D (5 bases). The CDR3 is 15 residues long. Trimming took 4 bases from V and 3 from J, leaving 13 bases between them. CDR1 and CDR2 from the germline V gene are SEHNR and FQNEAQ (reference sequence). The CDR3 spells CASSSDGSDKNIQYF. CDR3 nucleotides: TGTGCCAGCAGCTCGGACGGTAGCGACAAAAACATTCAGTACTTC. The full variable domain, with the rest looked up from reference TRBV7-9 and TRBJ2-4, is DTGVSQNPRHKITKRGQNVTFRCDPISEHNRLYWYRQTLGQGPEFLTYFQNEAQLEKSRLLSDRFSAERPKGSFSTLEIQRTEQGDSAMYLCASSSDGSDKNIQYFGAGTRLSVL.

The V gene is TRBV29-1, the J gene TRBJ2-1; either TRBD1 or TRBD2 may supply D (5 bases each). Germline values: CDR1 SQVTM, CDR2 ANQGSEA. The CDR3 loop spans 12 amino acids. V was cut by 7 bases and J by 6 bases, with 13 bases left in between. In DNA form, the CDR3 reads TGCAGCGCGACCTGGGGGTCCAATGAGCAGTTCTTC. Amino acid sequence: CSATWGSNEQFF.

A note on this clonotype: A much bigger clone sits one base away, suggesting this may be a read error. This chain connects TRBV6-6 to TRBJ2-7; TRBD2 matches 10 bases. The CDR3 length is 14 residues. The germline gives CDR1 MNHNY, CDR2 SVGAGI (reference sequence). V was clipped by 2 bases and J by 7 bases; unmatched bases: 5. The CDR3 is CASSYTSGIDEQYF. The CDR3 bases are TGTGCCAGCAGTTACACTAGCGGGATCGATGAGCAGTACTTC.

V is TRBV2 and J is TRBJ1-6, with a tentative D call TRBD1 (5 bases). This CDR3 is 13 amino acids long. V was trimmed by 7 bases and J by 13 bases, leaving 17 bases between them. Germline V gene lookup returns CDR1 SNHLY and CDR2 FYNNEI. The CDR3 spells CASTRDPLVPLHF. In nucleotides, the CDR3 is TGTGCCAGCACCAGGGACCCTCTCGTCCCCCTCCACTTT.

This chain uses TRBV7-2 with TRBJ2-3; 10 nucleotides match TRBD2. The germline V gene encodes CDR1 SGHTA and CDR2 FQGNSA. This CDR3 region has 16 residues. With 4 bases clipped from V and 6 bases from J, the junction kept 10 bases outside the gene matches. Written as DNA, the CDR3 is TGTGCCAGCAGCTCTCTAGCGGGGGCACCCATGGATACGCAGTATTTT. Protein sequence: CASSSLAGAPMDTQYF.

This clonotype has only a few counts. The gene calls are TRBV27 and TRBJ2-7, with unresolved D. The CDR3 is 14 residues long. The V end lost 5 bases, the J end lost 3 bases, and 14 bases lay between the germline ends. Germline V lookup: CDR1 MNHEY, CDR2 SMNVEV (reference sequence). The CDR3 nucleotides are TGTGCCAGCAGTCCTTCATCGACCAACTACGAGCAGTACTTC. Its translation is CASSPSSTNYEQYF.

As to this clonotype: This could be a read error, since a much larger clone is one nucleotide away. V is TRBV29-1 and J is TRBJ2-3; D is perhaps TRBD2 (6 bases). Germline V lookup: CDR1 SQVTM, CDR2 ANQGSEA. The CDR3 covers 14 residues. Trimming removed 7 bases from V and 3 bases from J, with 17 bases in between. In DNA form, the CDR3 reads TGCAGCGCTGGGAGGTCGGGGGTAACAGATACGCAGTATTTT. It codes for CSAGRSGVTDTQYF.

This clonotype was found many times. The chain joins TRBV4-2 to TRBJ1-1; D is unresolved. The CDR3 runs 14 residues. Trimming stripped 1 base from V and 0 bases from J, with 6 bases between. The germline V gene encodes CDR1 LGHNA and CDR2 YNFKEQ. The CDR3 DNA reads as TGTGCCAGCAGCCAAGGCGGGTTGAACACTGAAGCTTTCTTT. Amino acids: CASSQGGLNTEAFF.

This rearrangement joins TRBV20-1 to TRBJ1-5; the D gene is possibly TRBD1 (6 bases). V was trimmed by 6 bases and J by 2 bases, leaving 17 bases between them. Germline values: CDR1 DFQATT, CDR2 SNEGSKA (reference sequence). This CDR3 contains 15 residues. CDR3 in amino acids: CSAKTRGGRNQPQHF. CDR3 DNA: TGCAGTGCCAAGACCCGGGGGGGGCGCAATCAGCCCCAGCATTTT.

The chain employs TRBV9 and TRBJ1-1; 8 positions match TRBD1. Germline-derived CDR1 and CDR2 are SGDLS and YYNGEE. This CDR3 is 16 amino acids long. With 0 bases clipped from V and 0 bases from J, the junction kept 4 bases outside the gene matches. CDR3 DNA: TGTGCCAGCAGCGTAGCGGGACAGGAGGTGAACACTGAAGCTTTCTTT. Protein: CASSVAGQEVNTEAFF.

Ten or more counts support this clonotype. The chain couples TRBV4-2 to TRBJ2-7; 10 nucleotides agree with TRBD1. V lost 4 bases to trimming and J lost 2 bases; unmatched junction nucleotides: 5. CDR1 is LGHNA and CDR2 is YNFKEQ in the germline V gene. This CDR3 contains 15 residues. CDR3 region: CASSLGTGDTYEQYF. The CDR3 DNA reads as TGTGCCAGCAGCCTCGGGACAGGGGACACCTACGAGCAGTACTTC.

The chain has TRBV9 and TRBJ2-1, with D hard to call. There are 15 residues in the CDR3. V lost 0 bases, J lost 2 bases, and 9 bases lay in between. The V gene's germline CDR1 is SGDLS and CDR2 YYNGEE. The CDR3 loop is CASSVESVPYNEQFF. The CDR3 DNA follows: TGTGCCAGCAGCGTAGAAAGCGTCCCCTACAATGAGCAGTTCTTC.

The genes are TRBV24-1 and TRBJ1-5; weak D call: TRBD1 (5 bases). V was cut by 1 base and J by 7 bases, with 7 bases left in between. This CDR3 is 13 amino acids long. Per germline, CDR1 KGHDR and CDR2 SFDVKD. In nucleotides, the CDR3 is TGTGCCACCAGTGATTTCGGGGGGCAGCCCCAGCATTTT. Translated, it gives CATSDFGGQPQHF.

In regard to this clonotype: An end of the junction does not agree with germline; a read error may underlie this. The V call is TRBV9, the J call TRBJ2-1; weak D call: TRBD2 (5 bases). CDR3 length equals 14 residues. Germline V gene lookup returns CDR1 SGDLS and CDR2 YYNGEE. The CDR3 region has the DNA TGTGCCAGCAGCGTAGAAGCGGCCTACAATGATCAGTTCTTC. This codes for CASSVEAAYNDQFF.

As for this clonotype: An end of the junction does not agree with germline; a read error may underlie this. The J gene is TRBJ1-1, the V gene TRBV12-3 or TRBV12-4; possible D gene TRBD1, 5 bases. The length of the CDR3 is 18 residues. The CDR3 reads CASGLAAGRRGVDTEAFF. The CDR3 nucleotides read TGTGCCAGCGGTTTAGCCGCGGGACGGCGAGGGGTGGACACTGAAGCTTTCTTT.